The 29 T cell receptor beta chains presented below share a single source sample, sequenced in a study of CD8 T cells in Susac syndrome. Random hexamers primed reverse transcription of roughly 0.5 to 1 ug RNA. One entry per CDR3 protein results from TCRdb running MiXCR on the immunoSEQ multiplex PCR reads. This sample carries some 130,000 distinct CDR3 sequences, just under 95% of them seen once, and the ten largest clones take approximately 0.18%. Sequencing input: CD8+ T cells from PBMCs. The receptor source for this set is a human donor with Susac syndrome.

The V and J genes are TRBV4-1 and TRBJ2-1; 11 bases map to TRBD1. V trimming: 4 bases; J trimming: 9 bases; junction bases outside the gene matches: 8. The CDR3 spans 15 residues. Per germline, CDR1 MGHRA and CDR2 YSYEKL. The CDR3 nucleotides read TGCGCCAGCAGCCCGGAGGGGACAGGGGGTGGTGAGCAGTTCTTC. It specifies CASSPEGTGGGEQFF.

This clonotype was observed once. V usage is TRBV7-9 and J usage is TRBJ2-2; 7 bases are shared with TRBD2. V trimming: 5 bases; J trimming: 0 bases; junction bases outside the gene matches: 3. Germline V CDR1 and CDR2: SEHNR, FQNEAQ (reference sequence). The CDR3 is 15 residues long. The CDR3 here is CASSMTSPNTGELFF. The DNA of the CDR3 is TGTGCCAGCAGCATGACTAGCCCGAACACCGGGGAGCTGTTTTTT.

The rearrangement joins TRBV14 to TRBJ1-5, with D hard to call. CDR1 and CDR2 (germline): SGHDN, FVKESK. This CDR3 is 15 amino acids long. V was pared by 0 bases and J by 4 bases, with 10 bases between. CDR3 sequence (DNA): TGTGCCAGCAGCCAAGACGCGGGAGGGAATCAGCCCCAGCATTTT. Translated: CASSQDAGGNQPQHF.

The chain has TRBV7-2 and TRBJ2-3; D is ambiguous. V was clipped by 1 base and J by 0 bases, with 8 bases between them. The CDR3 spans 15 residues. Germline V gene lookup returns CDR1 SGHTA and CDR2 FQGNSA. The chain's CDR3 is CASSLVRTSTDTQYF. The CDR3 DNA reads as TGTGCCAGCAGCTTAGTGAGAACTAGCACAGATACGCAGTATTTT. Looking up the rest from reference TRBV7-2 and TRBJ2-3 gives the full variable domain: GAGVSQSPSNKVTEKGKDVELRCDPISGHTALYWYRQSLGQGLEFLIYFQGNSAPDKSGLPSDRFSAERTGGSVSTLTIQRTQQEDSAVYLCASSLVRTSTDTQYFGPGTRLTVL.

The rearrangement uses TRBV28 and TRBJ1-2; TRBD1 agrees at 8 bases. The V gene's germline CDR1 is MDHEN and CDR2 SYDVKM. V lost 5 bases and J lost 0; bases outside the gene matches: 5. The CDR3 loop spans 15 amino acids. The CDR3 DNA sequence: TGTGCCAGCAGTCCGGCGGACAGGGCTAACTATGGCTACACCTTC. Its protein is CASSPADRANYGYTF.

The rearrangement links TRBV27 to TRBJ2-3, with 8 bases lining up with TRBD2. This CDR3 has 13 residues. Germline values: CDR1 MNHEY, CDR2 SMNVEV (reference sequence). Losses at the gene ends were 8 bases for V and 6 bases for J; bases not matched to a gene: 7. The CDR3 sequence is CASASGGWDTQYF. The CDR3 region has the DNA TGTGCCAGCGCTTCGGGAGGGTGGGATACGCAGTATTTT.

The V call is TRBV7-9, the J call TRBJ1-1; 9 nucleotides match TRBD1. Germline assignment: CDR1 SEHNR and CDR2 FQNEAQ (reference sequence). J lost 8 bases, V lost 5 bases, and 9 bases had no gene match. The length of the CDR3 is 14 residues. The CDR3 bases are TGTGCCAGCAGCCAGGACAGGGGATGGGAAGAAGCTTTCTTT. Amino acids: CASSQDRGWEEAFF.

CDR3: CASSQEPWDTGELFF. As DNA, the CDR3 is TGCGCCAGCAGCCAAGAACCCTGGGACACCGGGGAGCTGTTTTTT. The chain combines TRBV4-1 with TRBJ2-2; unclear D gene. The CDR3 sequence is 15 residues long. Germline CDR1 MGHRA, CDR2 YSYEKL. Trimming removed 0 bases at V and 3 bases at J, with 8 bases between.

The genes are TRBV19 and TRBJ2-1; 7 bases match TRBD1. The V segment lost 5 bases and the J segment 4 bases; nucleotides outside the gene matches: 5. The CDR3 length is 14 residues. Germline CDR1 and CDR2: LNHDA and SQIVND (reference sequence). This CDR3 reads CASSHDRVYNEQFF. CDR3 bases: TGTGCCAGTAGTCATGACAGGGTTTACAATGAGCAGTTCTTC.

The rearrangement joins TRBV5-6 to TRBJ2-1, with 7 bases aligning to TRBD1. This CDR3 contains 16 residues. Germline V gene lookup returns CDR1 SGHDT and CDR2 YYEEEE. Trimming at V came to 4 bases and at J to 4 bases, leaving 11 bases not matched to a gene. The CDR3: CASSTEYRGYYNEQFF. CDR3 DNA sequence: TGTGCCAGCAGCACGGAGTACAGGGGATATTACAATGAGCAGTTCTTC.

The chain couples TRBV7-8 to TRBJ2-1; D unclear. V lost 1 base, J lost 4 bases, and 14 bases lay in between. The CDR3 is 16 residues long. Germline V CDR1 and CDR2: SGHVS, FQNEAQ. CDR3 DNA sequence: TGTGCCAGCAGCTTAGTGTGGGATTCGGTTTACAATGAGCAGTTCTTC. It translates to CASSLVWDSVYNEQFF. The variable domain in full, with the rest retrieved from reference TRBV7-8 and TRBJ2-1, is GAGVSQSPRYKVAKRGQDVALRCDPISGHVSLFWYQQALGQGPEFLTYFQNEAQLDKSGLPSDRFFAERPEGSVSTLKIQRTQQEDSAVYLCASSLVWDSVYNEQFFGPGTRLTVL.

The rearrangement joins TRBV30 to TRBJ2-1; D ambiguous. With 0 bases removed from V and 0 bases from J, the gap between germline ends came to 12 bases. The V gene's germline CDR1 is GTSNPN and CDR2 SVGIG (reference sequence). This CDR3 comprises 16 residues. The CDR3 loop is CAWSVGQTLSYNEQFF. For the CDR3, the DNA is TGTGCCTGGAGTGTCGGCCAAACTCTCTCCTACAATGAGCAGTTCTTC.

This chain connects TRBV29-1 to TRBJ2-2; D gene ambiguous. The CDR3 consists of 12 residues. Germline V lookup: CDR1 SQVTM, CDR2 ANQGSEA. V was trimmed by 8 bases and J by 6 bases, leaving 13 bases between them. For the CDR3, the DNA is TGCAGCTCCCAAGATCGAGCCGGGGAGCTGTTTTTT. Translated: CSSQDRAGELFF.

The chain carries TRBV19 and TRBJ2-3; no clear D gene. Trimming stripped 6 bases from V and 5 bases from J, with 18 bases between. The CDR3 runs to 15 residues. Germline CDR1 and CDR2: LNHDA and SQIVND (reference sequence). The CDR3: CASSPMWGGGDTQYF. In DNA form, the CDR3 reads TGTGCCAGTAGCCCGATGTGGGGTGGTGGAGATACGCAGTATTTT.

The chain combines TRBV27 with TRBJ2-7, with a tentative D call TRBD1 (5 bases). Per germline, CDR1 MNHEY and CDR2 SMNVEV (reference sequence). The germline V and J ends were trimmed by 2 bases and 5 bases, with 10 bases remaining between them. The CDR3 totals 13 residues. The CDR3 bases are TGTGCCAGCAGTTTAGGCAGGGTACACGAGCAGTACTTC. It is translated as CASSLGRVHEQYF.

The genes are TRBV18 and TRBJ2-2, with 9 bases that match TRBD1. The CDR3 sequence is 20 residues long. Germline-derived CDR1 and CDR2 are KGHSH and LQKENI. Trimming at V came to 3 bases and at J to 3 bases, leaving 17 bases not matched to a gene. The DNA of the CDR3 is TGTGCCAGCTCACCCAAAGGACAGGGGTTCAGCGCAGCAGACACCGGGGAGCTGTTTTTT. Translating it yields CASSPKGQGFSAADTGELFF.

The chain carries TRBV20-1 and TRBJ1-2, with TRBD1 matching 8 bases. The V gene's germline CDR1 is DFQATT and CDR2 SNEGSKA (reference sequence). The ends lost 5 bases at V and 2 bases at J; junction bases unmatched: 1. CDR3 size: 12 residues. This CDR3 is CSAGDRNYGYTF. CDR3 nucleotide sequence: TGCAGTGCTGGGGACAGGAACTATGGCTACACCTTC.

This clonotype was seen only once. The V call is TRBV3-1, the J call TRBJ1-1; D uncertain. CDR1 is LGHDT and CDR2 is YNNKEL in the germline V gene (reference sequence). This CDR3 contains 14 residues. The V end was cut by 0 bases, the J end by 0 bases, with 5 bases between. CDR3 nucleotides: TGTGCCAGCAGCCAAGAAATAATGAACACTGAAGCTTTCTTT. Translated, it gives CASSQEIMNTEAFF. The variable domain in full, with the rest retrieved from reference TRBV3-1 and TRBJ1-1, is DTAVSQTPKYLVTQMGNDKSIKCEQNLGHDTMYWYKQDSKKFLKIMFSYNNKELIINETVPNRFSPKSPDKAHLNLHINSLELGDSAVYFCASSQEIMNTEAFFGQGTRLTVV.

The chain uses TRBV28 and TRBJ2-7, with D unclear. The CDR3 totals 13 residues. CDR1 MDHEN and CDR2 SYDVKM come from the germline V gene. V lost 6 bases, J lost 6 bases, and 15 bases lay in between. CDR3 nucleotides: TGTGCCAGCAGCCGTCACCAAATCTCCGAGCAGTACTTC. Translating it yields CASSRHQISEQYF.

This CDR3 is CSARAPVSSYEQYF. The CDR3 DNA is TGCAGTGCTAGGGCCCCTGTGAGCTCCTACGAGCAGTACTTC. This sequence joins TRBV20-1 and TRBJ2-7; D is ambiguous. Germline CDR1 and CDR2: DFQATT and SNEGSKA (reference sequence). V was pared by 3 bases and J by 0 bases, with 12 bases between. The CDR3 loop spans 14 amino acids.

J is TRBJ2-7 and V is TRBV4-1, with 8 bases matching TRBD1. Germline CDR1 reads MGHRA; CDR2 reads YSYEKL. This CDR3 is built from 13 residues. J gave up 5 bases and V 3 bases, and 3 bases lay outside the gene matches. Here the CDR3 reads CASSQDRVHEQYF. The CDR3 bases are TGCGCCAGCAGCCAGGACAGGGTCCACGAGCAGTACTTC.

The chain employs TRBV19 and TRBJ1-1; D unresolved. The germline gives CDR1 LNHDA, CDR2 SQIVND (reference sequence). This CDR3 has 12 residues. With 3 bases removed from V and 3 bases from J, the gap between germline ends came to 5 bases. The CDR3 is CASSIGYTEAFF. CDR3 in DNA: TGTGCCAGTAGTATCGGGTACACTGAAGCTTTCTTT.

V and J are TRBV27 and TRBJ2-3; TRBD2 matches at 7 bases. The CDR3 length is 16 residues. With V trimmed by 6 bases and J by 0 bases, 9 bases remained unmatched. Germline CDR1 MNHEY, CDR2 SMNVEV (reference sequence). DNA of the CDR3: TGTGCCAGCAGCGCCGGTCCTAGCGGTAGCACAGATACGCAGTATTTT. Residues: CASSAGPSGSTDTQYF.

This chain connects TRBV5-6 to TRBJ2-1, with 11 bases aligning to TRBD2. The CDR3 has 17 amino acids. J was trimmed by 0 bases and V by 3 bases; bases with no gene match: 5. CDR1 is SGHDT and CDR2 is YYEEEE in the germline V gene. CDR3 in amino acids: CASSSRLAGLSYNEQFF. The CDR3 region has the DNA TGTGCCAGCAGCTCGAGACTAGCGGGACTCTCCTACAATGAGCAGTTCTTC. Supplemented by reference TRBV5-6 and TRBJ2-1, the full variable domain reads DAGVTQSPTHLIKTRGQQVTLRCSPKSGHDTVSWYQQALGQGPQFIFQYYEEEERQRGNFPDRFSGHQFPNYSSELNVNALLLGDSALYLCASSSRLAGLSYNEQFFGPGTRLTVL.

The chain links TRBV28 to TRBJ2-1, with unresolved D. The length of the CDR3 is 15 residues. Germline CDR1 and CDR2: MDHEN and SYDVKM. The V and J ends lost 3 bases and 4 bases respectively, with 13 bases between them. The CDR3 nucleotides read TGTGCCAGCAGTTTTAGGCGCCACCCTTACAATGAGCAGTTCTTC. The encoded protein is CASSFRRHPYNEQFF.

This clonotype is a singleton in its sample. This chain uses TRBV4-1 with TRBJ2-1; no reliable D call. CDR3 length: 15 residues. Germline V CDR1 and CDR2: MGHRA, YSYEKL. V lost 6 bases, J lost 3 bases, and 15 bases lay in between. This CDR3 reads CASRSKSSNYNEQFF. Written as DNA, the CDR3 is TGCGCCAGCAGAAGCAAATCCTCGAACTACAATGAGCAGTTCTTC.

The chain couples TRBV29-1 to TRBJ2-7; 10 bases match TRBD1. From germline, CDR1 is SQVTM and CDR2 ANQGSEA. V lost 4 bases to trimming and J lost 0 bases; unmatched junction nucleotides: 3. The CDR3 covers 14 residues. CDR3 sequence reads: CSVGDRGSSYEQYF. Written as DNA, the CDR3 is TGCAGCGTTGGGGACAGGGGAAGCTCCTACGAGCAGTACTTC.

This chain uses TRBV20-1 with TRBJ1-1; perhaps TRBD1 as D (6 bases). This CDR3 is built from 12 residues. Germline-derived CDR1 and CDR2 are DFQATT and SNEGSKA (reference sequence). Trimming left V 5 bases short and J 3 bases short, with 10 bases between. The CDR3 protein is CSAETGYTEAFF. The CDR3, as DNA: TGCAGTGCTGAAACAGGGTACACTGAAGCTTTCTTT.

In its sample, this clonotype was seen once. This chain connects TRBV3-1 to TRBJ2-2, with no clear D. The ends were cut back, 6 bases at V and 0 bases at J, with 14 bases in the middle. The CDR3 has 16 residues. Germline V gene lookup returns CDR1 LGHDT and CDR2 YNNKEL (reference sequence). The CDR3 coding sequence is TGTGCCAGCAGGGACCTAACTGGCTCGAACACCGGGGAGCTGTTTTTT. Translated: CASRDLTGSNTGELFF.